These T cell receptor beta chains were read from a single sample in a study of cytomegalovirus exposure and HLA in healthy donors. This table comes from immunoSEQ multiplex PCR, and its TCRdb copy is limited to in-frame clones, with some not included. There are over 150,000 clones in the sample; around 80% occur only once, and 2.1% lies in the top ten. Sequencing was done on a sample of PBMCs. These TCRs come from a man between 40 and 49 years old in good health and CMV-seronegative. CDR3s include the opening cysteine and the closing phenylalanine or tryptophan. The D gene is left open where the match is weak. Size is omitted from some rows. Given values are once, few, many or a class for expanded clones.

j_call	v_call	d_call	clone_size	cdr3_aa	cdr3_nt
TRBJ2-3	TRBV21-1	NA	NA	CASSKTRLARNTQYF	TGTGCCAGCAGCAAAACAAGACTAGCGCGCAATACGCAGTATTTT
TRBJ1-2	TRBV27	TRBD1	NA	CASSGGRQGYGYTF	TGTGCCAGCAGTGGGGGCCGACAGGGCTATGGCTACACCTTC
TRBJ2-5	TRBV5-6	TRBD2	NA	CASSLASGTLQETQYF	TGTGCCAGCAGCTTGGCTAGCGGGACCCTCCAGGAGACCCAGTACTTC
TRBJ2-2	TRBV9	TRBD2	NA	CASSETSGRPGELFF	TGTGCCAGCAGCGAAACTAGCGGGAGGCCCGGGGAGCTGTTTTTT
TRBJ2-5	TRBV5-1	NA	NA	CASSLMLRDNQETQYF	TGCGCCAGCAGCTTGATGTTAAGGGACAACCAAGAGACCCAGTACTTC
TRBJ1-2	TRBV11-3	NA	NA	CASSGGEGNTF	TGTGCCAGCAGCGGGGGGGAGGGGAACACCTTC
TRBJ2-3	TRBV11-2	NA	NA	CASSLDGSSTDTQYF	TGTGCCAGCAGCTTAGACGGGTCTAGCACAGATACGCAGTATTTT
TRBJ2-7	TRBV4-1	TRBD2	once	CASSQDKREGDEQYF	TGCGCCAGCAGCCAAGATAAGCGGGAGGGGGACGAGCAGTACTTC
TRBJ2-1	TRBV11-3	TRBD2	NA	CASSLNVAGAYNEQFF	TGTGCCAGCAGCCTCAACGTAGCGGGGGCATACAATGAGCAGTTCTTC
TRBJ2-1	TRBV29-1	NA	NA	CSVKQGWGFNEQFF	TGCAGCGTGAAACAGGGTTGGGGTTTCAATGAGCAGTTCTTC
TRBJ1-6	TRBV15	NA	NA	CATSRDLQIHSLHF	TGTGCCACCAGCAGAGATCTACAGATACATTCCCTCCACTTT
TRBJ2-3	TRBV2	TRBD1	NA	CARQGAIITDTQYF	TGTGCCAGACAGGGGGCCATCATCACAGATACGCAGTATTTT
TRBJ1-1	TRBV5-1	TRBD1	once	CASGQGGNTEAFF	TGCGCCAGCGGCCAGGGGGGGAACACTGAAGCTTTCTTT
TRBJ2-1	TRBV13	TRBD2	NA	CASSLGLAGGDEQFF	TGTGCCAGCAGCTTAGGACTAGCGGGAGGGGATGAGCAGTTCTTC
TRBJ1-1	TRBV5-1	NA	NA	CASSLEPGLLNTEAFF	TGCGCCAGCAGCCTAGAACCGGGACTGCTGAACACTGAAGCTTTCTTT
TRBJ2-3	TRBV27	NA	NA	CASSLRSLYADTQYF	TGTGCCAGCAGTTTACGTTCTCTCTACGCAGATACGCAGTATTTT
TRBJ2-2	TRBV6-5	TRBD2	NA	CASRWRGANTGELFF	TGTGCCAGCCGGTGGCGGGGGGCGAACACCGGGGAGCTGTTTTTT
TRBJ2-1	TRBV2	TRBD2	NA	CASLTGISGGWEFF	TGTGCCAGCCTCACGGGCATTAGCGGGGGATGGGAGTTCTTC
TRBJ2-1	TRBV29-1	NA	few	CSVEEFSAGQHNEQFF	TGCAGCGTTGAAGAATTCTCGGCAGGGCAGCACAATGAGCAGTTCTTC